This entry describes one T cell receptor (beta chain). Its antigen is still unknown. The sample holds no much larger clone one base away, and base qualities are not on file. The cohort consisted of hundreds of healthy bone marrow donors. At the time of sampling, every cohort member was nominally healthy, though immune exposures that went unrecorded were likely present. The donor was CMV seropositive and was included in the group of approximately 310 seropositive cohort members. Every donor gave a peripheral blood sample, and the peripheral blood mononuclear cells from that sample were used for TCR beta sequencing. Genomic DNA was extracted from the blood cell samples with the Qiagen DNeasy Blood Extraction Kit. The sample comes from a study of cytomegalovirus exposure and HLA in healthy donors (dated by TCRdb to about 2017). About the study as a whole: According to an earlier analysis of around 600 of the donors, about 179 million T cells yielded 117 million unique TCR beta sequences and 250 to 350 Gb of sequence data. About 300 gigabases of sequencing data and around 88 million unique TCR sequences made up an early release that covered approximately 650 HLA-typed donors. The genetic ancestry cluster associated with self-reported Caucasian donors included 81% of the 300 to 450 genotyped donors. The study aimed to test whether cataloging public T cell receptors could reveal signatures of past pathogen exposure. Using immunosequencing, the study profiled T cell repertoires from roughly 650 subjects and related those repertoires to cytomegalovirus serostatus. Along with the approximately 700-subject first cohort, a separate validation cohort of 120 different subjects was used. The study combined high-throughput TCR immunosequencing, statistical association of individual TCRs with disease status, and machine learning to predict cytomegalovirus infection status. A later analysis re-analyzed previously published TCR beta repertoires from about 730 donors and added high-resolution HLA genotyping to study TCR occurrence patterns. The later analysis used no new phenotypic data to find candidate immune exposures, relying instead on TCR beta sequences and their occurrence across donors. To decide whether each TCR beta V gene segment behaved as functional or pseudogenic, an earlier analysis of approximately 590 of the donors relied on high-throughput TCR beta sequencing. Alongside the repertoire data, information on donor age, sex, ethnicity and CMV serostatus was compiled. Genome-wide SNP genotypes for about three fifths of the roughly 670 donors were used in a later genetic analysis, which treated that subset as a discovery cohort. All discovery cohort repertoires had been generated on a single sequencing platform. HLA typing included class I and class II loci at four-digit resolution. The number of typed donors differed by locus: about 629-630 for A, B, C, DRB1 and DQB1; 522 for DQA1; 606 for DPA1; and about 450 for DPB1. Because of strong linkage in the cohort, five DR-DQ haplotypes were treated as single units for association and clustering. Among 300 to 500 genotyped donors of the cohort, an average of around 250,000 unique TCR beta nucleotide sequences was sequenced per donor, of which approximately 19% were non-productive.

The method was the immunoSEQ multiplex PCR assay. For the multiplex PCR, a mixture combining 60 forward primers for TCR Vbeta segments and 13 reverse primers for TCR Jbeta segments was used. The CDR3 region of rearranged TCR beta genes was amplified from genomic DNA with a multiplex PCR assay. The Illumina HiSeq System was used to sequence the amplified TCR beta libraries as 87-base-pair reads. Turning to the authors' computational methods: A later analysis counted some 74 million unique TCR beta chains across the 670 or so repertoires, and approximately 11 million of these chains were shared by at least two donors. To remove PCR and sequencing errors, raw reads were error-corrected and collapsed into unique sequences using a nearest-neighbor algorithm that merged closely related sequences. To assign V, D and J gene segments, CDR3 sequences were aligned to IMGT reference sequences. For a sequence to be retained, a match of at least six nucleotides to both a V gene segment and a J gene segment was required. Rearrangements were classified as productive when the CDR3 lacked stop codons and remained in frame with V and J, and all other rearrangements were classified as non-productive. CDR3 was defined according to IMGT convention as the region running from the second conserved V-encoded cysteine to the conserved J-encoded phenylalanine. The earlier analysis of 550 to 650 of the donors excluded any sequence lacking an unambiguous match to a single V gene segment. In an earlier analysis of 587 of the donors, V segments were called functional above 56.7% productive rearrangements and were called segregating when the between-donor standard deviation exceeded 5%. To diagnose cytomegalovirus status from the catalog of TCR beta chain sequences, a statistical classification framework was built. In a later analysis, TCR nucleotide sequences were compared against IMGT/GENE-DB human TR gene sequences so that V and J genes could be assigned. In a later analysis, CDR3 sequences and most-parsimonious VDJ recombination scenarios were assigned using the TCRdist pipeline. A later analysis defined each TCR beta chain by its CDR3 amino acid sequence plus V-gene family, and excluded reads lacking a unique V-gene family. In a later analysis, 500 to 700 highly shared, low-generation-probability nucleotide sequences were removed to address suspected cross-contamination and a sequencing artifact. For each public chain, a later analysis derived a clonal expansion index from normalized ranks of inferred template counts within each repertoire. Generation probabilities in a later analysis came from a VDJ recombination model fitted to out-of-frame rearrangements, and those results were checked against IGoR. In a later analysis, TCR-TCR, TCR-HLA and TCR-CMV co-occurrence was scored with hypergeometric tests, and a repertoire-size bias correction was applied to TCR pairs. In a later analysis, false discovery rates were estimated by permuting HLA or CMV assignments 20 times. In a later analysis, co-occurring TCRs were grouped using DBSCAN, and TCRdist sequence similarity was added for clustering within HLA-allele-positive subsets. Repertoires with fewer than 30,000 or more than 120,000 public chains, plus five repertoires with anomalous nucleotide sharing, were excluded from co-occurrence clustering. Entries here come from immuneACCESS through TCRdb and include only in-frame sequences with V and J called. Some clones fail to appear in such tables; in the studies checked, an unresolved V gene covers under half of the shortfall, and the cause of the remainder is unknown. V and J calls plus clone size are reproduced from that table; the DNA served to infer D and trimming. The sample data list some 150,000 clones, and approximately 75% of these were observed just once. The ten largest clones add up to about 3.8% of the sample.

At the junction V is shortened by 7 bases and J by 7 bases; bases outside the gene matches: 10. The CDR3 contains 15 residues, cysteine and phenylalanine counted. Only CDR3 DNA remains: 45 bases, in frame from the first base. From a lookup of the germline V gene (reference sequence), CDR1 and CDR2 are MNHNY and SVGAGI. Summary of the overall study and its limitations: The classifier was reported to diagnose cytomegalovirus status with high specificity and sensitivity in both the original and validation cohorts. A group of highly shared sequence variants was considered likely to be a technical artifact of the sequencing pipeline. CMV serostatus was the only immune exposure information available for the cohort. A later genetic analysis associated a missense DCLRE1C variant with V-gene and J-gene trimming of TCR beta chains, and an independent cohort replicated the association. A later analysis reported that several top co-occurrence clusters appeared linked to parvovirus B19, influenza, CMV and Epstein-Barr virus. A further reported finding was that TCR beta sequences accurately predicted the HLA-A and HLA-B alleles for most subjects in the first cohort. Because counts were too low, some 16 rarely observed V segments, including chromosome 9 orphons, were excluded from the earlier analysis of 587 of the donors. Correlated functional status among segregating V segments might reflect linkage disequilibrium, but an unknown experimental factor could not be ruled out. The presence/absence analyses assumed that sequencing depth was roughly uniform across donors, and that assumption may not be true. A later analysis found that HLA-associated TCR beta chains were more clonally expanded and had lower generation probabilities than equally common non-associated chains. In a later analysis, most CMV-associated TCR beta chains were found to appear HLA-restricted, with HLA associations seemingly driven largely by CMV exposure. The study gave a list of some 150 TCR beta chains associated with cytomegalovirus. While some public TCRs were present in many individuals, most TCR sequences turned up only very rarely across donors. The 87-base-pair reads could not distinguish some IMGT-functional V segments, including TRBV6-2 and TRBV6-3, so those segments were excluded. When HLA alleles, especially DR and DQ, strongly co-occurred, TCR associations were difficult to assign to individual alleles. Broadly in line with IMGT annotations, most TCR beta V segments showed up in productive rearrangements about 87% or about 30% of the time in an earlier analysis of 450 to 600 of the donors. A later genetic analysis reported fewer N-insertions in productive TCRs among donors in an Asian-associated ancestry cluster than the approximately 700-donor mean. A few of the identified cytomegalovirus-associated TCR beta chains were confirmed in vitro to be specific for cytomegalovirus antigens. In this cohort, only TCR beta chains were sequenced, and detectable features were limited by the absence of alpha or paired-chain data. Specific HLA alleles were associated with 16,951 TCR beta sequences at a false discovery rate of 0.05 in a later analysis. HLA typing was unavailable for some donors at each locus, so association tests used only the typed subset. A later analysis found that TCR association rates varied across HLA loci, with DRB1 alleles showing the most associated TCRs and HLA-C alleles the fewest. The authors suggested that the approach could potentially be generalized to other disease states and immunological phenotypes.

This TCR came from a man between 25 and 39 years old in good health and CMV-seropositive. The sequence joins TRBV6-6 to TRBJ2-1; TRBD1 aligns with 10 central bases. Sequenced sample: PBMCs. The CDR3 protein: CASIGQGGFLNEQFF. The nucleotides read TGTGCCAGCATCGGACAGGGGGGGTTTTTAAATGAGCAGTTCTTC.